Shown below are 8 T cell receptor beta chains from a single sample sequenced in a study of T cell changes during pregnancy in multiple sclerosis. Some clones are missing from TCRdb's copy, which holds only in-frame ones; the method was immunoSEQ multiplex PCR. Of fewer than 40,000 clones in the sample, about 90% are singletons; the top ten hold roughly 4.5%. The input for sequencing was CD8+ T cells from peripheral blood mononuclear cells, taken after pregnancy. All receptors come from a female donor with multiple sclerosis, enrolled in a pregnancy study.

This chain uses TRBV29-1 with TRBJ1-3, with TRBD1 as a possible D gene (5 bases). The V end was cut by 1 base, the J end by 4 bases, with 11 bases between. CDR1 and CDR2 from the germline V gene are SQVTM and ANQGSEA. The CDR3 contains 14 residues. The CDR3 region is CSVEAGQGGNTIYF. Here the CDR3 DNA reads TGCAGCGTTGAAGCAGGGCAGGGAGGAAACACCATATATTTT.

CDR3 loop: CASSLALGRATSGVTDTQYF. The CDR3, as DNA: TGCGCCAGCAGCTTGGCGCTGGGCAGGGCAACTAGCGGGGTCACAGATACGCAGTATTTT. J is TRBJ2-3 and V is TRBV5-1, with 10 positions matching TRBD2. J lost 2 bases, V lost 0 bases, and 15 bases had no gene match. The CDR3 consists of 20 residues. Per germline, CDR1 SGHRS and CDR2 YFSETQ.

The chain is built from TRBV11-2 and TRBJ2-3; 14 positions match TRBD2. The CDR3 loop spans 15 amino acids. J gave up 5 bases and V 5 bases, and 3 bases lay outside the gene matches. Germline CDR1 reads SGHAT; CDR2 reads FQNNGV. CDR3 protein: CASSQGLAGEDTQYF. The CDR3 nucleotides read TGTGCCAGCAGCCAGGGACTAGCGGGGGAAGATACGCAGTATTTT. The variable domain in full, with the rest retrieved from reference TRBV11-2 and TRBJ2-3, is EAGVAQSPRYKIIEKRQSVAFWCNPISGHATLYWYQQILGQGPKLLIQFQNNGVVDDSQLPKDRFSAERLKGVDSTLKIQPAKLEDSAVYLCASSQGLAGEDTQYFGPGTRLTVL.

In DNA, the CDR3 is TGTGCCAGTACTTGGGGCAGCGGGGGGGCGGGCAATGAGCAGTTCTTC. The encoded protein is CASTWGSGGAGNEQFF. The V gene is TRBV19, the J gene TRBJ2-1; 10 positions match TRBD2. CDR1 is LNHDA, CDR2 SQIVND, per germline (reference sequence). CDR3 size: 16 residues. Unmatched junction bases numbered 12, after V lost 7 bases and J lost 6 bases.

This CDR3 is CASSGGGSNTGELFF. CDR3 nucleotide sequence: TGTGCCAGCAGTGGCGGGGGATCCAACACCGGGGAGCTGTTTTTT. The chain carries TRBV9 and TRBJ2-2, with TRBD2 matching over 7 bases. The CDR3 spans 15 residues. CDR1 and CDR2 from the germline V gene are SGDLS and YYNGEE. After removal of 5 bases from V and 2 bases from J, the junction contained 6 bases not matched to a gene. Based on the CDR3 plus reference TRBV9 and TRBJ2-2, the full variable domain is DSGVTQTPKHLITATGQRVTLRCSPRSGDLSVYWYQQSLDQGLQFLIQYYNGEERAKGNILERFSAQQFPDLHSELNLSSLELGDSALYFCASSGGGSNTGELFFGEGSRLTVL.

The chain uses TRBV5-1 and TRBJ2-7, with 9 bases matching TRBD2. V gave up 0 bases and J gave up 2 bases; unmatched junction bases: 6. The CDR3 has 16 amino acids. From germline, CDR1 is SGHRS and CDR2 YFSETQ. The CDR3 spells CASSLGLAGAAYEQYF. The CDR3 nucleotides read TGCGCCAGCAGCTTGGGATTAGCGGGGGCCGCCTACGAGCAGTACTTC.

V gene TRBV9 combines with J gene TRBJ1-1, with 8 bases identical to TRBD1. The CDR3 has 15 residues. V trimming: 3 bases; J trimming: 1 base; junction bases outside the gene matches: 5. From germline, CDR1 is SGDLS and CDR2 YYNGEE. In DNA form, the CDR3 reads TGTGCCAGCAGCGCAACGGGACAGGCGAACACTGAAGCTTTCTTT. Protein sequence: CASSATGQANTEAFF. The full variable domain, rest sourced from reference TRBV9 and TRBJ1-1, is DSGVTQTPKHLITATGQRVTLRCSPRSGDLSVYWYQQSLDQGLQFLIQYYNGEERAKGNILERFSAQQFPDLHSELNLSSLELGDSALYFCASSATGQANTEAFFGQGTRLTVV.

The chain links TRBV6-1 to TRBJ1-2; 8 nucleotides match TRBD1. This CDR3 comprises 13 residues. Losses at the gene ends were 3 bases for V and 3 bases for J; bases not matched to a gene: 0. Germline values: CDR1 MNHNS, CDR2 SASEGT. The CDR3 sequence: CASSETGDYGYTF. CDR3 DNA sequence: TGTGCCAGCAGTGAGACAGGGGACTATGGCTACACCTTC.